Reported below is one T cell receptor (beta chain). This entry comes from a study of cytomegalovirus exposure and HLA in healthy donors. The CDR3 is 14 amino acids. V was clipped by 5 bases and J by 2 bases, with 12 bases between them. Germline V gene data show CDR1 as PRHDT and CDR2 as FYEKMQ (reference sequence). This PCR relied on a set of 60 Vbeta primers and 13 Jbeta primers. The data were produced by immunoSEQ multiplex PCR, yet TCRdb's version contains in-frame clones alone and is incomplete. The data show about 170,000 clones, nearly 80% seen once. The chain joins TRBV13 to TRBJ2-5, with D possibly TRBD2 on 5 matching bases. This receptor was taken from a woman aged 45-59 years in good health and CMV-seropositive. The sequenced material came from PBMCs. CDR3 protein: CASSTGRGQETQYF. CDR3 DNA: TGTGCCAGCAGCACCGGACGGGGACAAGAGACCCAGTACTTC.